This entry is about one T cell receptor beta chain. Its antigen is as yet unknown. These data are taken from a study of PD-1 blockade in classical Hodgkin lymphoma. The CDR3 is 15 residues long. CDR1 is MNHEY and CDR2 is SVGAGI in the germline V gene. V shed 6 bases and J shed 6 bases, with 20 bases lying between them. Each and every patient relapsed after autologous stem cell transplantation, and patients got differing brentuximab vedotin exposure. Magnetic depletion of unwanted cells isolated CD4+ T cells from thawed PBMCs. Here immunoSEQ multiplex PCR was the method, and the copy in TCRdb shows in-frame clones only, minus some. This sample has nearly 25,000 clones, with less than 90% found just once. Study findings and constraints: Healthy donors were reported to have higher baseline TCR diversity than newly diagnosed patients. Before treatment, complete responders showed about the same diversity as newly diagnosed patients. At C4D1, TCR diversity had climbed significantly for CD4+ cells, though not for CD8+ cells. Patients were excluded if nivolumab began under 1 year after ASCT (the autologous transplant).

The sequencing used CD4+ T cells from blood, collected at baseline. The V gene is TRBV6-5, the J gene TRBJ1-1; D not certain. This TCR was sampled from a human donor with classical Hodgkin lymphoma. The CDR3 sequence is CASSDGSLKGSEAFF. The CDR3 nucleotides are TGTGCCAGCAGCGACGGGTCTCTTAAGGGTTCTGAAGCTTTCTTT.